The sequence of this T cell receptor (beta chain) was determined in a study of T cell changes during pregnancy in multiple sclerosis. TCRdb's table, derived via immunoSEQ multiplex PCR, lists solely in-frame clones and lacks some. The sample records tens of thousands of clones, around nine tenths being singletons. The source of this sequence is a female donor with multiple sclerosis, enrolled in a pregnancy study. Sequences were derived from peripheral blood, sampled in the third trimester of pregnancy.

CDR3 nucleotides: TGTGCCAGCAGCGCCTGGAAAGACAATCCATCAGTGCGAGAGACCCAGTACTTC. The encoded protein is CASSAWKDNPSVRETQYF. The genes are TRBV13 and TRBJ2-5; D gene unclear. The CDR3 is made up of 18 amino acids. The germline V gene encodes CDR1 PRHDT and CDR2 FYEKMQ (reference sequence). The V end lost 5 bases, the J end lost 4 bases, and 26 bases lay between the germline ends. Using reference TRBV13 and TRBJ2-5 for the parts outside the CDR3, the full variable domain is AAGVIQSPRHLIKEKRETATLKCYPIPRHDTVYWYQQGPGQDPQFLISFYEKMQSDKGSIPDRFSAQQFSDYHSELNMSSLELGDSALYFCASSAWKDNPSVRETQYFGPGTRLLVL.